This TCR beta chain was retrieved from a study of blood T cell repertoires in COVID-19. Study summary: Samples came from the United States, Italy and Spain, spanning acute and convalescent COVID-19.

About this clone: The same CDR3 also results from other DNA sequences found in this sample.

Here immunoSEQ multiplex PCR was the method, and the copy in TCRdb shows in-frame clones only, minus some. The repertoire holds about 260,000 clones, with around 88% as singletons. CDR1 SGDLS and CDR2 YYNGEE come from the germline V gene. The CDR3 loop spans 13 amino acids. V was pared by 0 bases and J by 2 bases, with 6 bases between. This clonotype was obtained from a woman aged 45-65 years who had recovered from COVID-19. The sample comprised PBMCs or T cells enriched from blood (not recorded which). The V call is TRBV9, the J call TRBJ2-7, with unresolved D. As DNA, the CDR3 is TGTGCCAGCAGCGTAGGACTGACCTACGAGCAGTACTTC. Translation: CASSVGLTYEQYF.